This T cell receptor (beta chain) was sequenced during a study of blood T cell repertoires in COVID-19. Looking at the study overall: The United States, Italy and Spain were the sources of the acute and convalescent COVID-19 samples. The analysed material was cDNA or gDNA that came from T cells, B-cell-depleted T cells, or PBMCs.

Authors' methods: Reference gene primer amplification yielded estimated nucleated cell counts. Measured with immunoSEQ multiplex PCR; TCRdb has only the in-frame clones, and not every one. The V and J calls and clone size come from that table; D and trimming were worked out from the DNA. The table includes about 150,000 clones, more than 75% detected once. V was clipped by 8 bases and J by 2 bases; unmatched bases: 3. Germline CDR1 reads LNHDA; CDR2 reads SQIVND (reference sequence). The CDR3 runs to 14 residues. The chain recombines TRBV19 with TRBJ2-6, with 7 bases matching TRBD1. The TCR was taken from a man aged 55 to 70 with acute or convalescent COVID-19. The source material was peripheral blood. The DNA of the CDR3 is TGTGCCAGTCAAGACAGGGCTGGGGCCAACGTCCTGACTTTC. The encoded protein is CASQDRAGANVLTF.